This T cell receptor beta chain was profiled in a study of blood T cell repertoires in COVID-19. Study context: Both acute and convalescent COVID-19 samples were obtained from the United States, Italy and Spain.

Sequencing used immunoSEQ multiplex PCR; TCRdb keeps in-frame clones, though not all of them. The repertoire has about 240,000 clones, roughly 90% of them found once; the top ten carry around 6.5%. Germline assignment: CDR1 SGHAT and CDR2 FQNNGV. The CDR3 runs 18 residues. Trimming removed 3 bases from V and 0 bases from J; junction bases left unmatched: 14. J is TRBJ2-7 and V is TRBV11-2, with TRBD1 matching over 7 bases. The clonotype was recovered from a man in his fifties or sixties with acute or convalescent COVID-19. The sequencing sample was made of peripheral blood. The CDR3 reads CASSFGTVLSWLSYEQYF. The CDR3 region has the DNA TGTGCCAGCAGCTTCGGGACAGTCCTCTCATGGCTCTCCTACGAGCAGTACTTC.